This T cell receptor (beta chain) was obtained from a study of blood T cell repertoires in COVID-19. The junction had 8 bases not matched to a gene; V was cut back by 4 bases and J by 2 bases. CDR1 and CDR2 from the germline V gene are MNHNS and SASEGT. The CDR3 contains 16 residues. Here immunoSEQ multiplex PCR was the method, and the copy in TCRdb shows in-frame clones only, minus some. The data show approximately 140,000 clones, with approximately 84% seen just once and 5.5% held by the top ten. J is TRBJ2-5 and V is TRBV6-1; 9 bases match TRBD2. The sequence derives from a middle-aged man with acute COVID-19. The sample comprised PBMCs or T cells enriched from blood (not recorded which). CDR3 in DNA: TGTGCCAGCAGTGGGCCACGTAGCGGGGGACAAGAGACCCAGTACTTC. Amino acids: CASSGPRSGGQETQYF.